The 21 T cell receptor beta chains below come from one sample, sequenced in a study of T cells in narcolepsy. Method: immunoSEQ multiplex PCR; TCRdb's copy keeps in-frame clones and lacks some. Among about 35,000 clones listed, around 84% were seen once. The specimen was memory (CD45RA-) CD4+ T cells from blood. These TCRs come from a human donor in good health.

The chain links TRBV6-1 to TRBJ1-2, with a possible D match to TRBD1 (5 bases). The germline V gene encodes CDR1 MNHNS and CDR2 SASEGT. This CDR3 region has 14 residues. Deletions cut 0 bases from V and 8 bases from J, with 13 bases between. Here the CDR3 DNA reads TGTGCCAGCAGTGAAGCGAGACAGAGCTTCGGCTACACCTTC. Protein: CASSEARQSFGYTF.

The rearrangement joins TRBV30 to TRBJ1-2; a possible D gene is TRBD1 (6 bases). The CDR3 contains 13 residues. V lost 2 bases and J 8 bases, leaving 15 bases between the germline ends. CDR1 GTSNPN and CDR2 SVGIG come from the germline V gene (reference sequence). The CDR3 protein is CAWSPSGAQGYTF. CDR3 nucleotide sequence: TGTGCCTGGAGTCCCTCAGGGGCGCAAGGCTACACCTTC.

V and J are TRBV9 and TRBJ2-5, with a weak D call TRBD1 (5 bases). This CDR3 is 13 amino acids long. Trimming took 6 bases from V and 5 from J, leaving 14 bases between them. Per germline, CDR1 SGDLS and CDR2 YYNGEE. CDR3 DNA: TGTGCCAGCAAGACCAAGACAGTTGAGACCCAGTACTTC. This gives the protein CASKTKTVETQYF.

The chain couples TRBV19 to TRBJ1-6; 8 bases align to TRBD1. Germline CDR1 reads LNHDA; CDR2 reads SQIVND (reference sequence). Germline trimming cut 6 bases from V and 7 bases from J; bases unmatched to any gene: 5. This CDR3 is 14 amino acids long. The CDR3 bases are TGTGCCAGTAGGGAACGACAGGGGAATTCACCCCTCCACTTT. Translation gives CASRERQGNSPLHF. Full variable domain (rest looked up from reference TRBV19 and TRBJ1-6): DGGITQSPKYLFRKEGQNVTLSCEQNLNHDAMYWYRQDPGQGLRLIYYSQIVNDFQKGDIAEGYSVSREKKESFPLTVTSAQKNPTAFYLCASRERQGNSPLHFGNGTRLTVT.

The CDR3 DNA follows: TGTGCCAGCAGCGCCCGCGGAGGGGAGGGGATGAACACTGAAGCTTTCTTT. Translating it yields CASSARGGEGMNTEAFF. The chain joins TRBV9 to TRBJ1-1; D is possibly TRBD1 (5 bases). Germline V gene data show CDR1 as SGDLS and CDR2 as YYNGEE. The V end was cut by 3 bases, the J end by 0 bases, with 18 bases between. CDR3 length: 17 residues.

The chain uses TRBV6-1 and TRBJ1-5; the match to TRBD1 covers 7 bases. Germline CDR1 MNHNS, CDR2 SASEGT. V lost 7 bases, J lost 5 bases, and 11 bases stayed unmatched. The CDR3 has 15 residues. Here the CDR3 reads CASTLSTGNDQPQHF. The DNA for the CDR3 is TGTGCCAGCACCCTGTCGACAGGGAATGATCAGCCCCAGCATTTT.

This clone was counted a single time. CDR3 coding DNA: TGCGCCAGCAGCCGGGACAGCTTATCAGATACGCAGTATTTT. It is translated as CASSRDSLSDTQYF. V is TRBV4-1 and J is TRBJ2-3; 7 bases map to TRBD1. V trimming: 4 bases; J trimming: 4 bases; junction bases outside the gene matches: 5. Germline CDR1 and CDR2: MGHRA and YSYEKL. This CDR3 region has 14 residues.

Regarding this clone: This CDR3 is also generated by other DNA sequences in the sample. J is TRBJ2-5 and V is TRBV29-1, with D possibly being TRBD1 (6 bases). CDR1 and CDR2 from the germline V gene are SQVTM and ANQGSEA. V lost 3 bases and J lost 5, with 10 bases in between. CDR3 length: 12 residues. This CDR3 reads CSVDRGRETQYF. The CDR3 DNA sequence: TGCAGCGTTGACAGGGGAAGGGAGACCCAGTACTTC.

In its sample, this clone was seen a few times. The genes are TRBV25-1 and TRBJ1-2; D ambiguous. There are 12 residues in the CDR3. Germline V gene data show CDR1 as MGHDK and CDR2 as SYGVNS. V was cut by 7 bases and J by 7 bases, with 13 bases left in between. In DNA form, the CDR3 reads TGTGCCAGCAAAGCCGACCCCGGTGGCTACACCTTC. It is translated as CASKADPGGYTF.

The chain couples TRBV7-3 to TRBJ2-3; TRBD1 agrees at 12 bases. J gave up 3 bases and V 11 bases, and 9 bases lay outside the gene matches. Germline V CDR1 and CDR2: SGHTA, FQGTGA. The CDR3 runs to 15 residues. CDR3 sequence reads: CALARDRGQTDTQYF. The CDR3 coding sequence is TGTGCCCTGGCGAGGGACAGGGGGCAAACAGATACGCAGTATTTT.

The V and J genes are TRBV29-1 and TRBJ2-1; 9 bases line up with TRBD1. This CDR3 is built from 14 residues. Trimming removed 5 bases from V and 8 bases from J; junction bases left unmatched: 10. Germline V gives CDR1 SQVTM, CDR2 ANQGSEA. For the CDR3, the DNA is TGCAGCGTTCGTCCGGGACAGGGCTGGGATGAGCAGTTCTTC. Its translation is CSVRPGQGWDEQFF.

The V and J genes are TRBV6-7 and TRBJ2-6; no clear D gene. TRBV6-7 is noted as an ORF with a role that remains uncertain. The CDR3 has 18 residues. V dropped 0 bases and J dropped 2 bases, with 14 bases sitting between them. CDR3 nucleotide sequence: TGTGCCAGCAGTTACTCTTCCTTGTCGTCCCCTGGGGCCAACGTCCTGACTTTC. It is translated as CASSYSSLSSPGANVLTF.

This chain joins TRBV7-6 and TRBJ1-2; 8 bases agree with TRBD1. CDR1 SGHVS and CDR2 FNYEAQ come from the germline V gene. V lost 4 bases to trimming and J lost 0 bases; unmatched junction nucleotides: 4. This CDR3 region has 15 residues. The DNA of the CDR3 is TGTGCCAGCAGCTCGCGACAGGGGACTAACTATGGCTACACCTTC. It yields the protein CASSSRQGTNYGYTF.

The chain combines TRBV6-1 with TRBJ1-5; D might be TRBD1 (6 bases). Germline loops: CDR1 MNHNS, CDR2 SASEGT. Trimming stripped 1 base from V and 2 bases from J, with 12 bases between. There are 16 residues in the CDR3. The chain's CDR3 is CASSEGTQGRNQPQHF. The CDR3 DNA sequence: TGTGCCAGCAGTGAAGGGACACAGGGCCGCAATCAGCCCCAGCATTTT.

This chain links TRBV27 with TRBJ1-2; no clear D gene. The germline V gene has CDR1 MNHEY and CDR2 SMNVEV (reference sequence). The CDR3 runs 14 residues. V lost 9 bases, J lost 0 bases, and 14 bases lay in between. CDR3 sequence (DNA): TGTGCCAGTAGGATACCGGGTTCTAACTATGGCTACACCTTC. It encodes CASRIPGSNYGYTF.

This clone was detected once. This CDR3 reads CASSYSGQGRAQPQHF. The CDR3 DNA sequence: TGTGCCAGCAGTTATTCAGGACAGGGAAGAGCTCAGCCCCAGCATTTT. The chain uses TRBV5-6 and TRBJ1-5; 8 bases match TRBD1. Germline V CDR1 and CDR2: SGHDT, YYEEEE. After removal of 5 bases from V and 6 bases from J, the junction contained 13 bases not matched to a gene. The CDR3 totals 16 residues.

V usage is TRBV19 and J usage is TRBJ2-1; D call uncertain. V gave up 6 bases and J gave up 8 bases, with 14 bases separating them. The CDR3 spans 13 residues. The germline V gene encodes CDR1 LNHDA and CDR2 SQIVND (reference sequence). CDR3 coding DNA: TGTGCCAGTAGCCGTAGGGATACCCATGAGCAGTTCTTC. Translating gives CASSRRDTHEQFF.

CDR3 residues: CSVRQGNQPQHF. The CDR3 DNA follows: TGCAGCGTTCGACAGGGAAATCAGCCCCAGCATTTT. V usage is TRBV29-1 and J usage is TRBJ1-5, with TRBD1 matching 7 bases. V lost 5 bases, J lost 4 bases, and 2 bases stayed unmatched. The V gene's germline CDR1 is SQVTM and CDR2 ANQGSEA. The CDR3 consists of 12 residues.

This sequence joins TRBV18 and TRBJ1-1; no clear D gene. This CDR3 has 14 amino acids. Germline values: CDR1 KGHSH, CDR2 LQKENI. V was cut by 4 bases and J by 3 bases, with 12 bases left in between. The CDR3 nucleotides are TGTGCCAGCTCACGTTACGACGGAGACACTGAAGCTTTCTTT. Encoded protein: CASSRYDGDTEAFF.

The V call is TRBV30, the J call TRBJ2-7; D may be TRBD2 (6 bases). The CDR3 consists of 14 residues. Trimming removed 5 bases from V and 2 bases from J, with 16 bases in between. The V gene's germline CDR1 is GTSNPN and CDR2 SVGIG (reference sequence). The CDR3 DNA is TGTGCCTGGGTTACGAACCCGGGGGCCTACGAGCAGTACTTC. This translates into CAWVTNPGAYEQYF.

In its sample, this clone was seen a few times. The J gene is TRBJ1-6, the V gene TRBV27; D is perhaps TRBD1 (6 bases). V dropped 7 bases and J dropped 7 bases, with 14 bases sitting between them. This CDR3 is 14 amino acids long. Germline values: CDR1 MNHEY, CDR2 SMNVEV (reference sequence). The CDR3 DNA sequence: TGTGCCAGCACCCGGGGGGCTTGGAATTCACCCCTCCACTTT. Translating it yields CASTRGAWNSPLHF.